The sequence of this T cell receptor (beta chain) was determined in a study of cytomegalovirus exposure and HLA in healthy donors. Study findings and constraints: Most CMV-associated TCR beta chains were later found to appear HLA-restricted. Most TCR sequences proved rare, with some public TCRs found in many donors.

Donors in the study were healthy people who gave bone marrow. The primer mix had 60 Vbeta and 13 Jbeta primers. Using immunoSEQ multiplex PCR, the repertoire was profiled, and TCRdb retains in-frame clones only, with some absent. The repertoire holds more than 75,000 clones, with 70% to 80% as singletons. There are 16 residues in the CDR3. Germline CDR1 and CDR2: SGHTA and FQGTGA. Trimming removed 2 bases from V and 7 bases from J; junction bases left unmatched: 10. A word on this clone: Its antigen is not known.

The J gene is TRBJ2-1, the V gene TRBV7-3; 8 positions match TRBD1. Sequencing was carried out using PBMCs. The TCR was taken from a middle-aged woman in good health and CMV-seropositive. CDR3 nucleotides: TGTGCCAGCAGCTTACTCGGCTCGGGACAGGCAAATGAGCAGTTCTTC. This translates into CASSLLGSGQANEQFF.